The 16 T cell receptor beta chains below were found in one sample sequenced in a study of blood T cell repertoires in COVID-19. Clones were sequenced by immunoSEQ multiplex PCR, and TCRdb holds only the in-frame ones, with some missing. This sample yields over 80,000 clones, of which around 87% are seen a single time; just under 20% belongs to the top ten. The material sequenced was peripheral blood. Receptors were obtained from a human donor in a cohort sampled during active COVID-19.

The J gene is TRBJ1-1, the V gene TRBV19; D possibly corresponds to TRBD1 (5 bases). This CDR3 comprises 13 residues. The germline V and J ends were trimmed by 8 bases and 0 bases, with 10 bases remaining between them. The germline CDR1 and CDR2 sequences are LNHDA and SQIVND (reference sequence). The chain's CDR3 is CASGQQVNTEAFF. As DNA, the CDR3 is TGTGCCAGTGGACAACAGGTGAACACTGAAGCTTTCTTT.

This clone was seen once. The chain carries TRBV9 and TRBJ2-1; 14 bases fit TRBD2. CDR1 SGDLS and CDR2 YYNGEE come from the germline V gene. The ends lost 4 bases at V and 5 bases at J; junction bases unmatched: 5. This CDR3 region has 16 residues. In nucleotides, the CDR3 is TGTGCCAGCAGCACCCGGACTAGCGGGAGGAACAATGAGCAGTTCTTC. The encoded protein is CASSTRTSGRNNEQFF.

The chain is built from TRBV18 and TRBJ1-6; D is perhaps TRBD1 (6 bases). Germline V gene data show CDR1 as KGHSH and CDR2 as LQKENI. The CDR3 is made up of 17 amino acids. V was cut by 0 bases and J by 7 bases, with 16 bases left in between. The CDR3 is CASSPPDSESKNSPLHF. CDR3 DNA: TGTGCCAGCTCACCACCGGACAGCGAATCAAAAAATTCACCCCTCCACTTT.

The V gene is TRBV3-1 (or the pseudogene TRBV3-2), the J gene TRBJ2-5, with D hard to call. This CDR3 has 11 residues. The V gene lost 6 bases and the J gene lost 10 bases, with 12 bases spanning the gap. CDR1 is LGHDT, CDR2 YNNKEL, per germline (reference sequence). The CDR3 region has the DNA TGTGCCAGCAGTTCGAACTACCACCAGTACTTC. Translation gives CASSSNYHQYF.

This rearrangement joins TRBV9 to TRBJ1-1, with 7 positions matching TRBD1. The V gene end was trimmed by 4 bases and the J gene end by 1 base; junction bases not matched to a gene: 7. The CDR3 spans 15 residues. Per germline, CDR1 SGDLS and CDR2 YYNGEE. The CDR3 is CASSPQGQSNTEAFF. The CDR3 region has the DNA TGTGCCAGCAGCCCTCAGGGACAGTCGAACACTGAAGCTTTCTTT. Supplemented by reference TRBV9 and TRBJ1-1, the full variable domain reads DSGVTQTPKHLITATGQRVTLRCSPRSGDLSVYWYQQSLDQGLQFLIQYYNGEERAKGNILERFSAQQFPDLHSELNLSSLELGDSALYFCASSPQGQSNTEAFFGQGTRLTVV.

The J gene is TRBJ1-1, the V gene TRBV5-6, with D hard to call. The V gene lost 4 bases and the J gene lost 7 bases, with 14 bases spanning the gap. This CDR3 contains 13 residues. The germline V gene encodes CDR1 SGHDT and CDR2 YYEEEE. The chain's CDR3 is CASSPEGGFEAFF. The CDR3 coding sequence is TGTGCCAGCAGCCCGGAGGGAGGGTTTGAAGCTTTCTTT.

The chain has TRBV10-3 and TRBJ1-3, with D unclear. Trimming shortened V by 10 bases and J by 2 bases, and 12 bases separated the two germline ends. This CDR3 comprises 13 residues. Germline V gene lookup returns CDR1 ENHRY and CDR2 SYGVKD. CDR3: CASKGSTGNTIYF. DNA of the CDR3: TGTGCCAGCAAAGGGAGCACTGGAAACACCATATATTTT.

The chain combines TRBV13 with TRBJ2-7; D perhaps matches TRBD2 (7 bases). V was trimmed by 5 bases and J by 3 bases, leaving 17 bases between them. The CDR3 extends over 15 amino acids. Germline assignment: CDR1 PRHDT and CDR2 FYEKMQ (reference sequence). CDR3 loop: CASSREGGSIYEQYF. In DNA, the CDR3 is TGTGCCAGCAGCCGAGAGGGGGGGTCGATCTACGAGCAGTACTTC. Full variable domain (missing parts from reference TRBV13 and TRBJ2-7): AAGVIQSPRHLIKEKRETATLKCYPIPRHDTVYWYQQGPGQDPQFLISFYEKMQSDKGSIPDRFSAQQFSDYHSELNMSSLELGDSALYFCASSREGGSIYEQYFGPGTRLTVT.

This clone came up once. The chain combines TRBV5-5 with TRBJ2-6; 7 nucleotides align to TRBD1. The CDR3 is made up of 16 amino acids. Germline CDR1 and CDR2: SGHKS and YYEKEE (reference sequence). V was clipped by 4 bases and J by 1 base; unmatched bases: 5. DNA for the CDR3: TGTGCCAGCAGCGAGACAGGGTCGTCTGGGGCCAACGTCCTGACTTTC. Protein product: CASSETGSSGANVLTF.

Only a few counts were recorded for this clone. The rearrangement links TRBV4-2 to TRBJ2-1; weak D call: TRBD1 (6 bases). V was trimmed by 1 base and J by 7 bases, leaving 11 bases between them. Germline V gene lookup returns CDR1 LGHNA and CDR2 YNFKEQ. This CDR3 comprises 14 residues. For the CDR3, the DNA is TGTGCCAGCAGCCAAGGGCAGGGGATGAATGAGCAGTTCTTC. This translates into CASSQGQGMNEQFF.

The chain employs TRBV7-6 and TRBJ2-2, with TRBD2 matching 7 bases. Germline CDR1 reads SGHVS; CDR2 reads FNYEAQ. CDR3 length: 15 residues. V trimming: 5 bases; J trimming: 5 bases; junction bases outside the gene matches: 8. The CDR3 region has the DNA TGTGCCAGCAGCCAGACGGGGGGAGAAACCGGGGAGCTGTTTTTT. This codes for CASSQTGGETGELFF.

The CDR3 sequence: CASSNRGAPRGETQYF. The CDR3 DNA is TGTGCCAGCAGCAACAGAGGGGCTCCACGGGGGGAGACCCAGTACTTC. The chain combines TRBV7-9 with TRBJ2-5; D perhaps matches TRBD2 (6 bases). The germline V and J ends were trimmed by 5 bases and 5 bases, with 21 bases remaining between them. Germline-derived CDR1 and CDR2 are SEHNR and FQNEAQ (reference sequence). CDR3 size: 16 residues.

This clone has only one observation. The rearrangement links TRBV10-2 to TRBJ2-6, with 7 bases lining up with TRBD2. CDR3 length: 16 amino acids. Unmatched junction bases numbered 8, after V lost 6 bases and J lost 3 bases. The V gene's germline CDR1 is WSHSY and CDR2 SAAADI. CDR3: CASSFSGPFGANVLTF. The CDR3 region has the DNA TGCGCCAGCAGCTTTAGCGGGCCCTTTGGGGCCAACGTCCTGACTTTC.

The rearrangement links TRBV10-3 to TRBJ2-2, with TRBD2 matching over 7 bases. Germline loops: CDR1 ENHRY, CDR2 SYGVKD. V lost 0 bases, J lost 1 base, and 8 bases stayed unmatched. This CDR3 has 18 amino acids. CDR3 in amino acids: CAISESMGLAVNTGELFF. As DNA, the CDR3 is TGTGCCATCAGTGAGTCGATGGGCCTAGCGGTGAACACCGGGGAGCTGTTTTTT.

CDR3 nucleotide sequence: TGTGCCAGCAGCTTGGAGGGGGCAGGGAATTCACCCCTCCACTTT. Amino acids: CASSLEGAGNSPLHF. The V and J genes are TRBV5-4 and TRBJ1-6; 7 bases agree with TRBD1. CDR1 is SGHNT, CDR2 YYREEE, per germline (reference sequence). The J segment lost 7 bases and the V segment lost 0 bases, leaving 4 bases of the junction unmatched. The CDR3 covers 15 residues.

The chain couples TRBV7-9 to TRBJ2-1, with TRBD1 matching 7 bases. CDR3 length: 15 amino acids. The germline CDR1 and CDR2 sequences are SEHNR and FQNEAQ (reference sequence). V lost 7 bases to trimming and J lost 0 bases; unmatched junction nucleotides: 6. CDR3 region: CASITDRASYNEQFF. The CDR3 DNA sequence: TGTGCCAGCATCACCGACAGGGCCTCCTACAATGAGCAGTTCTTC.